Here is one T cell receptor (beta chain) with its context. The data were produced by immunoSEQ multiplex PCR, yet TCRdb's version contains in-frame clones alone and is incomplete. Seen here are some 130,000 clones, about 88% observed once, and the top ten hold 5.8%. The data were taken from a study of radiation and T cells in renal cell carcinoma. The wider study: Nephrectomy followed 15 Gy stereotactic body radiation by 4 weeks.

Noted time point: blood 2 weeks post-SBRT. Treatment defined: 15 Gy SBRT to primary tumor, nephrectomy 4 weeks later. The CDR3 has 17 amino acids. After removal of 4 bases from V and 6 bases from J, the junction contained 15 bases not matched to a gene. Germline V gene sequence: CDR1 SGDLS, CDR2 YYNGEE. This specimen consisted of blood, obtained from a patient whose treatment included radiotherapy and nephrectomy. The rearrangement links TRBV9 to TRBJ2-3, with 9 bases matching TRBD1. This TCR was sampled from a woman aged 70-85 years with renal cell carcinoma. The CDR3 region has the DNA TGTGCCAGCAGCCAAAGTCCCGGGACAGGGTTTAGGGATACGCAGTATTTT. This sequence encodes CASSQSPGTGFRDTQYF.